Listed here are 32 T cell receptor beta chains from one sample, sequenced in a study of T-cell reconstitution after alpha-beta-depleted transplantation in children. Researchers prepared the TCRbeta library using unique molecular identifiers, the study reports. TCRdb processed the PCR reads anew with MiXCR; each CDR3 protein has one entry. The table has 700,000 to 950,000 distinct CDR3 sequences, 15% to 20% seen once. The sample consisted of PBMCs, mostly from graft donor cells, taken 360 days after TCRalphabeta/CD19-depleted stem cell transplant. The source of these receptors is a male patient between 10 and 17 years old who had a stem cell transplant for acute lymphoblastic leukemia, so the T cells may come from the graft donor.

This clonotype was recorded at least ten times. This chain connects TRBV5-1 to TRBJ2-5; D possibly corresponds to TRBD1 (6 bases). The length of the CDR3 is 13 residues. Trimming pared 5 bases from V and 5 bases from J, leaving 13 bases between. Germline loops: CDR1 SGHRS, CDR2 YFSETQ. The CDR3 DNA sequence: TGCGCCAGCAGTTGGGACAAACAGGAGACCCAGTACTTC. As protein: CASSWDKQETQYF.

The CDR3 DNA is TGTGCCATCAGCCCGACAGGGGGTATTGATACGCAGTATTTT. It encodes CAISPTGGIDTQYF. The chain joins TRBV10-3 to TRBJ2-3; 9 positions match TRBD1. The CDR3 spans 14 residues. Per the germline V gene, CDR1 is ENHRY and CDR2 is SYGVKD. Trimming cost V 6 bases and J 6 bases; bases outside gene matches: 7.

This clonotype was counted many times. This rearrangement joins TRBV29-1 to TRBJ2-1; 10 bases are shared with TRBD2. Germline values: CDR1 SQVTM, CDR2 ANQGSEA. The V and J ends lost 7 bases and 10 bases, in that order; junction bases with no gene match: 1. This CDR3 region has 10 residues. The CDR3 sequence: CSALAGEQFF. CDR3 sequence (DNA): TGCAGCGCACTAGCGGGGGAGCAGTTCTTC.

This clonotype has at least ten counts. The chain couples TRBV25-1 to TRBJ2-1, with D perhaps matching TRBD1 or TRBD2 (5 bases each). Germline CDR1 and CDR2: MGHDK and SYGVNS. Trimming stripped 4 bases from V and 4 bases from J, with 17 bases between. The CDR3 runs to 16 residues. In nucleotides, the CDR3 is TGTGCCAGCAGTGGGCTGGACACCGGGATTTACAATGAGCAGTTCTTC. Protein product: CASSGLDTGIYNEQFF.

In its sample, this clonotype was seen a few times. The chain combines TRBV24-1 with TRBJ2-1; D might be TRBD1 (5 bases). This CDR3 region has 15 residues. Per the germline V gene, CDR1 is KGHDR and CDR2 is SFDVKD. V was pared by 2 bases and J by 4 bases, with 11 bases between. CDR3 amino acids: CATSDSRRVYNEQFF. In nucleotides, the CDR3 is TGTGCCACCAGTGATTCGCGCAGGGTGTACAATGAGCAGTTCTTC.

The V gene is TRBV2, the J gene TRBJ1-4, with D perhaps matching TRBD1 (6 bases). Looked up from germline, CDR1 is SNHLY and CDR2 is FYNNEI. This CDR3 is built from 15 residues. V lost 11 bases to trimming and J lost 5 bases, with 21 bases between them. CDR3 residues: CAGYVGWGANEKLFF. DNA for the CDR3: TGTGCCGGATATGTGGGTTGGGGGGCAAATGAAAAACTGTTTTTT.

This clonotype was seen a handful of times. V is TRBV5-1 and J is TRBJ2-1; 8 nucleotides align to TRBD2. The length of the CDR3 is 14 residues. With 7 bases clipped from V and 4 bases from J, the junction kept 7 bases outside the gene matches. Germline CDR1 and CDR2: SGHRS and YFSETQ. This CDR3 is CASGETSDYNEQFF. The CDR3 bases are TGCGCCAGCGGAGAGACTAGCGATTACAATGAGCAGTTCTTC.

The rearrangement uses TRBV15 and TRBJ1-5, with TRBD1 as a possible D gene (6 bases). Germline CDR1 reads LNHNV; CDR2 reads YYDKDF (reference sequence). Trimming left V 5 bases short and J 4 bases short, with 21 bases between. CDR3 length: 17 residues. The CDR3 loop reads CATSEGVGVSWNQPQHF. For the CDR3, the DNA is TGTGCCACCAGCGAGGGGGTAGGGGTGTCTTGGAATCAGCCCCAGCATTTT. The whole variable domain, filled in from reference TRBV15 and TRBJ1-5, reads DAMVIQNPRYQVTQFGKPVTLSCSQTLNHNVMYWYQQKSSQAPKLLFHYYDKDFNNEADTPDNFQSRRPNTSFCFLDIRSPGLGDTAMYLCATSEGVGVSWNQPQHFGDGTRLSIL.

This clonotype has a handful of counts. The chain couples TRBV6-1 to TRBJ2-3, with D unresolved. Deletions cut 8 bases from V and 0 bases from J, with 15 bases between. Germline V gene sequence: CDR1 MNHNS, CDR2 SASEGT. The CDR3 has 15 residues. This CDR3 is CASLVGRASTDTQYF. CDR3 sequence (DNA): TGTGCCAGCCTAGTGGGTAGAGCAAGCACAGATACGCAGTATTTT.

This clonotype was counted ten times or more. This chain links TRBV11-3 with TRBJ2-1; D is ambiguous. The CDR3 sequence is 16 residues long. V dropped 7 bases and J dropped 1 base, with 17 bases sitting between them. Germline values: CDR1 SGHNT, CDR2 YENEEA. The CDR3 nucleotides are TGTGCCAGCACCTTGTTGCCGTCCCAATCCTACAATGAGCAGTTCTTC. Its translation: CASTLLPSQSYNEQFF.

The rearrangement uses TRBV28 and TRBJ2-5; 7 nucleotides agree with TRBD1. Per germline, CDR1 MDHEN and CDR2 SYDVKM. Trimming removed 7 bases from V and 3 bases from J; junction bases left unmatched: 5. There are 13 residues in the CDR3. DNA for the CDR3: TGTGCCAGCACCGAAGGGACAGAAGAGACCCAGTACTTC. This codes for CASTEGTEETQYF.

The chain joins TRBV24-1 to TRBJ2-1; D is ambiguous. This CDR3 is built from 16 residues. V was shortened by 1 base and J by 0 bases, with 9 bases between the two germline ends. Per the germline V gene, CDR1 is KGHDR and CDR2 is SFDVKD. Written as DNA, the CDR3 is TGTGCCACCAGTGATTTCCACGCGAGCTCCTACAATGAGCAGTTCTTC. It translates to CATSDFHASSYNEQFF.

The V gene is TRBV27, the J gene TRBJ2-1; a possible D gene is TRBD2 (6 bases). Trimming shortened V by 5 bases and J by 9 bases, and 20 bases separated the two germline ends. CDR1 is MNHEY, CDR2 SMNVEV, per germline (reference sequence). This CDR3 spans 15 amino acids. The CDR3 coding sequence is TGTGCCAGCAGTCCCCGCGGACCGCTGGGGGGTGAGCAGTTCTTC. This encodes CASSPRGPLGGEQFF.

This chain uses TRBV27 with TRBJ2-6, with 7 bases that match TRBD2. The CDR3 spans 17 residues. Germline V lookup: CDR1 MNHEY, CDR2 SMNVEV (reference sequence). Trimming at V came to 0 bases and at J to 0 bases, leaving 2 bases not matched to a gene. Here the CDR3 reads CASSLSGGYSGANVLTF. For the CDR3, the DNA is TGTGCCAGCAGTTTATCGGGGGGGTACTCTGGGGCCAACGTCCTGACTTTC.

This clonotype was seen at least ten times. This chain links TRBV7-9 with TRBJ2-7, with 9 bases fitting TRBD2. Germline assignment: CDR1 SEHNR and CDR2 FQNEAQ (reference sequence). The CDR3 extends over 13 amino acids. With V trimmed by 4 bases and J by 6 bases, 4 bases remained unmatched. CDR3 amino acids: CASSSGLAGEQYF. CDR3 bases: TGTGCCAGCAGCTCGGGACTAGCAGGCGAGCAGTACTTC.

V gene TRBV4-2 combines with J gene TRBJ2-7, with a weak D call TRBD2 (5 bases). V was trimmed by 0 bases and J by 2 bases, leaving 17 bases between them. The CDR3 spans 17 residues. CDR1 is LGHNA and CDR2 is YNFKEQ in the germline V gene. CDR3 nucleotides: TGTGCCAGCAGCCAAGAGGGAATACCCGGGGAGACCTACGAGCAGTACTTC. Translated, it gives CASSQEGIPGETYEQYF.

To note about this clonotype: The missing conserved phenylalanine or tryptophan at the end of this CDR3 makes a read error likely. The chain combines TRBV7-4 with TRBJ1-3, with no clear D. V lost 1 base and J 2 bases, leaving 9 bases between the germline ends. This CDR3 spans 15 amino acids. Germline assignment: CDR1 SGHVT and CDR2 SQSDAQ. CDR3 nucleotide sequence: TGTGCCAGCAGCTTAGGGCCGGAGACTGGAAACACCATATATGTT. It is translated as CASSLGPETGNTIYV.

The J gene is TRBJ2-7, the V gene TRBV6-5, with D uncertain. The CDR3 totals 12 residues. V lost 5 bases to trimming and J lost 6 bases, with 11 bases between them. Germline V gene data show CDR1 as MNHEY and CDR2 as SVGAGI. In DNA, the CDR3 is TGTGCCAGCAGTAGGCCGATGGGCGAGCAGTACTTC. Protein product: CASSRPMGEQYF.

This clonotype has a count of ten or more. The rearrangement joins TRBV7-2 to TRBJ2-1; 7 nucleotides align to TRBD2. J gave up 5 bases and V 4 bases, and 17 bases lay outside the gene matches. This CDR3 contains 18 residues. CDR1 is SGHTA, CDR2 FQGNSA, per germline. The DNA of the CDR3 is TGTGCCAGCAGCTCCCCTCGGTGGGGGGGGGGAACCAACAATGAGCAGTTCTTC. Translating gives CASSSPRWGGGTNNEQFF. Drawing the rest from reference TRBV7-2 and TRBJ2-1, the complete variable domain is GAGVSQSPSNKVTEKGKDVELRCDPISGHTALYWYRQSLGQGLEFLIYFQGNSAPDKSGLPSDRFSAERTGGSVSTLTIQRTQQEDSAVYLCASSSPRWGGGTNNEQFFGPGTRLTVL.

Written as DNA, the CDR3 is TGTGCCAGCACGCCGGCGGGACGGAGACAATCCGCGCAGTTCTTC. Translated: CASTPAGRRQSAQFF. The chain combines TRBV12-3 or TRBV12-4 with TRBJ2-1; a weak D match, TRBD2 (6 bases). Trimming pared 7 bases from V and 12 bases from J, leaving 25 bases between. The CDR3 has 15 residues.

The chain links TRBV7-9 to TRBJ1-1; D gene unclear. The V gene's germline CDR1 is SEHNR and CDR2 FQNEAQ (reference sequence). Between the trimmed V and J ends, which lost 5 bases and 5 bases, there was a span of 15 bases. This CDR3 contains 14 residues. CDR3: CASSPSRAVTEAFF. CDR3 DNA: TGTGCCAGCAGCCCCTCGAGGGCCGTAACTGAAGCTTTCTTT. Together with reference TRBV7-9 and TRBJ1-1, the CDR3 gives the full variable domain: DTGVSQNPRHKITKRGQNVTFRCDPISEHNRLYWYRQTLGQGPEFLTYFQNEAQLEKSRLLSDRFSAERPKGSFSTLEIQRTEQGDSAMYLCASSPSRAVTEAFFGQGTRLTVV.

V gene TRBV27 combines with J gene TRBJ2-1; 9 bases map to TRBD2. The CDR3 has 16 amino acids. The V gene end was trimmed by 2 bases and the J gene end by 4 bases; junction bases not matched to a gene: 6. From germline, CDR1 is MNHEY and CDR2 SMNVEV (reference sequence). The CDR3 coding sequence is TGTGCCAGCAGTTTAGTGGCTAGCGGGATGTACAATGAGCAGTTCTTC. This translates into CASSLVASGMYNEQFF.

This clonotype was seen a handful of times. The junction differs from germline at one of its ends, possibly a read error. The chain joins TRBV5-1 to TRBJ2-2, with D maybe TRBD2 (6 bases). The CDR3 contains 16 residues. Germline V lookup: CDR1 SGHRS, CDR2 YFSETQ. The CDR3, as DNA: TGCGCCAGCACCTTGCCCGACCGTAGCGGTACCGGGGAGCTGTTTTTT. As protein: CASTLPDRSGTGELFF.

This clonotype was seen ten or more times. J is TRBJ2-3 and V is TRBV3-1; 8 bases are a match to TRBD2. CDR1 and CDR2 from the germline V gene are LGHDT and YNNKEL (reference sequence). The CDR3 has 16 amino acids. Trimming cost V 0 bases and J 4 bases; bases outside gene matches: 6. CDR3 sequence: CASSQDLRGRPDTQYF. CDR3 DNA sequence: TGTGCCAGCAGCCAAGATCTTCGCGGGAGGCCAGATACGCAGTATTTT.

This clonotype showed up just a few times. The chain is built from TRBV4-1 and TRBJ2-5, with 7 nucleotides matching TRBD2. This CDR3 has 16 amino acids. Germline assignment: CDR1 MGHRA and CDR2 YSYEKL. Trimming took 8 bases from V and 0 from J; bases not matched to a gene: 12. CDR3 bases: TGCGCCAGCCGATTTAGACTAGCTCTGTACCAAGAGACCCAGTACTTC. This gives the protein CASRFRLALYQETQYF.

There are a few counts of this clonotype. The chain is built from TRBV7-6 and TRBJ2-3; weak D call: TRBD2 (7 bases). Looked up from germline, CDR1 is SGHVS and CDR2 is FNYEAQ. V lost 5 bases and J lost 4, with 16 bases in between. This CDR3 contains 15 residues. The CDR3 here is CASSPRWEGADTQYF. As DNA, the CDR3 is TGTGCCAGCAGCCCCCGGTGGGAGGGGGCAGATACGCAGTATTTT.

In its sample, this clonotype was seen many times. The chain uses TRBV3-1 and TRBJ2-3, with 9 bases matching TRBD1. The CDR3 covers 18 residues. V was pared by 3 bases and J by 0 bases, with 10 bases of the junction left unmatched. Germline V CDR1 and CDR2: LGHDT, YNNKEL (reference sequence). The chain's CDR3 is CASSQIPGQGTSTDTQYF. As DNA, the CDR3 is TGTGCCAGCAGCCAGATACCGGGACAGGGAACTAGCACAGATACGCAGTATTTT.

The rearrangement uses TRBV5-1 and TRBJ1-6; D is unresolved. V was trimmed by 6 bases and J by 4 bases, leaving 11 bases between them. The CDR3 extends over 14 amino acids. Germline V CDR1 and CDR2: SGHRS, YFSETQ. CDR3 coding DNA: TGCGCCAGCAAAAACGACGGTTATAATTCACCCCTCCACTTT. It is translated as CASKNDGYNSPLHF.

This clonotype was recorded a few times. The chain carries TRBV3-1 and TRBJ2-5; 11 bases map to TRBD2. With 6 bases clipped from V and 2 bases from J, the junction kept 8 bases outside the gene matches. The CDR3 is 16 residues long. From germline, CDR1 is LGHDT and CDR2 YNNKEL (reference sequence). The CDR3 loop is CASSISLAGGQETQYF. CDR3 coding DNA: TGTGCCAGCAGTATCAGTCTAGCGGGAGGACAAGAGACCCAGTACTTC.

This clonotype was detected a few times. The V gene is TRBV7-2, the J gene TRBJ2-6; TRBD1 matches at 8 bases. The CDR3 is 16 residues long. V shed 2 bases, J shed 11 bases, and the junction held 11 bases outside the gene matches. Germline V gene lookup returns CDR1 SGHTA and CDR2 FQGNSA. CDR3 nucleotide sequence: TGTGCCAGCAGCTTATTCGGGACAGGCCAATCCCACGTCCTGACTTTC. Translating gives CASSLFGTGQSHVLTF.

The chain's CDR3 is CASSFRAKLSEQFF. The DNA of the CDR3 is TGTGCCAGCAGTTTTAGGGCTAAATTAAGTGAGCAGTTCTTC. The chain employs TRBV12-3 or TRBV12-4 and TRBJ2-1, with unresolved D. This CDR3 comprises 14 residues. With 3 bases removed from V and 9 bases from J, the gap between germline ends came to 15 bases.

This rearrangement joins TRBV27 to TRBJ2-1; no definite D call. This CDR3 has 12 residues. The germline V and J ends were trimmed by 5 bases and 4 bases, with 6 bases remaining between them. Germline-derived CDR1 and CDR2 are MNHEY and SMNVEV (reference sequence). The CDR3 loop is CASSAPYNEQFF. For the CDR3, the DNA is TGTGCCAGCAGTGCCCCGTACAATGAGCAGTTCTTC.